This TCR beta chain was profiled in a study of control samples from healthy donors and cancer patients (dated by TCRdb to the early 2020s). About this clone: The target of this receptor is not known. There are no base qualities to consult, and no much larger clone falls within one base.

CDR1 and CDR2 are drawn from the germline V gene (reference sequence): LNHDA, SQIVND. V and J are truncated by 6 bases and 0 bases respectively, leaving an intervening sequence of 15 bases. From cysteine to phenylalanine, the CDR3 is 16 amino acids long. The only DNA kept is the CDR3, 48 bases in frame from the first base. Library preparation employed the immunoSEQ multiplex PCR assay. TCRdb mirrors the immuneACCESS table, restricted to in-frame sequences. Some clones are absent from its copies; in checked studies, under half trace to an unresolved V gene, and the reason for the others is unknown. The sample table records some 120,000 clones; roughly 95% of these occur just once. The ten largest clones add up to about 3.6% of the sample.

The receptor chain draws on TRBV19 and TRBJ2-1, with TRBD2 perhaps the D gene, on 6 matching bases. This receptor was identified in a man aged 25-45 years in good health. The sample comprised blood. The nucleotides read TGTGCCAGTAGCGCAAGCGGGCCCTTCTCCTACAATGAGCAGTTCTTC. Its protein reads: CASSASGPFSYNEQFF.